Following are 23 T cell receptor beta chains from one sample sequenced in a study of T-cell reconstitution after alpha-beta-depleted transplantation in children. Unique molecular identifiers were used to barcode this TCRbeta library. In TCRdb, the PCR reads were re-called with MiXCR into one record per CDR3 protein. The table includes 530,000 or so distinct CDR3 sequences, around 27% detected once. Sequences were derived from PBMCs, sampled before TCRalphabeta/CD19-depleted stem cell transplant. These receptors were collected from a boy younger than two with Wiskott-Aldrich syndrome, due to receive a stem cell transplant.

CDR3 coding DNA: TGTGCCAGCGGAAGGGTGCCCCCCTACGAGCAGTACTTC. Residues: CASGRVPPYEQYF. The chain recombines TRBV27 with TRBJ2-7; D ambiguous. V dropped 8 bases and J dropped 2 bases, with 13 bases sitting between them. Germline V gene lookup returns CDR1 MNHEY and CDR2 SMNVEV (reference sequence). This CDR3 comprises 13 residues.

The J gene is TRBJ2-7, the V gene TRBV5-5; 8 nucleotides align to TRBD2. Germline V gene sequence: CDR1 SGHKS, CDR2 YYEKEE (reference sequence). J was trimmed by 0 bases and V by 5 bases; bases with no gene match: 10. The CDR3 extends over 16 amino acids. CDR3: CASRQNPAGGSYEQYF. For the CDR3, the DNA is TGTGCCAGCAGGCAGAATCCCGCGGGGGGCTCCTACGAGCAGTACTTC. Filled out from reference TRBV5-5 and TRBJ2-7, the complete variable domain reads DAGVTQSPTHLIKTRGQQVTLRCSPISGHKSVSWYQQVLGQGPQFIFQYYEKEERGRGNFPDRFSARQFPNYSSELNVNALLLGDSALYLCASRQNPAGGSYEQYFGPGTRLTVT.

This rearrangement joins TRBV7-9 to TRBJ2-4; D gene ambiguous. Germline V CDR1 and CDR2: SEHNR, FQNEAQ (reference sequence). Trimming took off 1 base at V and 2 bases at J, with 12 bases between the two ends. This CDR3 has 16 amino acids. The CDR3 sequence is CASSLGVATSKNIQYF. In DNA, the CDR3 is TGTGCCAGCAGCTTAGGAGTAGCTACCTCCAAAAACATTCAGTACTTC.

DNA of the CDR3: TGTGCCAGCTCACCGCAACAGGGGGCGAACACTGAAGCTTTCTTT. The encoded protein is CASSPQQGANTEAFF. The chain combines TRBV18 with TRBJ1-1, with TRBD1 matching 9 bases. V was pared by 3 bases and J by 1 base, with 3 bases of the junction left unmatched. CDR1 and CDR2 (germline): KGHSH, LQKENI. CDR3 length: 15 amino acids.

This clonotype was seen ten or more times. The CDR3 region is CASSLVASGTDTQYF. CDR3 nucleotide sequence: TGCGCCAGCAGCTTGGTCGCTAGCGGCACAGATACGCAGTATTTT. The rearrangement joins TRBV5-1 to TRBJ2-3; TRBD2 is a possible D gene (6 bases). Trimming stripped 0 bases from V and 1 base from J, with 9 bases between. Germline assignment: CDR1 SGHRS and CDR2 YFSETQ. This CDR3 region has 15 residues.

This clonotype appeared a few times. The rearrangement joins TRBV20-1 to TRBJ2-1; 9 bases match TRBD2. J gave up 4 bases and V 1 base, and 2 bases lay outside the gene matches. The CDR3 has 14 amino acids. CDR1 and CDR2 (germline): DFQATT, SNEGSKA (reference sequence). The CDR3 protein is CSARVREGYNEQFF. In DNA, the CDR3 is TGCAGTGCTAGAGTGCGGGAGGGTTACAATGAGCAGTTCTTC.

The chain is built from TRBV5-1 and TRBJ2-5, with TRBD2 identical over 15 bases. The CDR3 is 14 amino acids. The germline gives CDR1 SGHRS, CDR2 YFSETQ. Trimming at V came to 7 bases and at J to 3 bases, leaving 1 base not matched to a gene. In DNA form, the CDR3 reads TGCGCCAGCGGGACTAGCGGGAGGAAAGAGACCCAGTACTTC. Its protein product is CASGTSGRKETQYF.

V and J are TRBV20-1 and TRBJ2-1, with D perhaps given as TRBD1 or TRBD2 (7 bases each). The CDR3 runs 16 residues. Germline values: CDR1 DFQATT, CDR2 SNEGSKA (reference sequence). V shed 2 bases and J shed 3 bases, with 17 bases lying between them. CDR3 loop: CSARKTGTTIYNEQFF. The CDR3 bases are TGCAGTGCTAGAAAGACAGGGACTACCATCTACAATGAGCAGTTCTTC.

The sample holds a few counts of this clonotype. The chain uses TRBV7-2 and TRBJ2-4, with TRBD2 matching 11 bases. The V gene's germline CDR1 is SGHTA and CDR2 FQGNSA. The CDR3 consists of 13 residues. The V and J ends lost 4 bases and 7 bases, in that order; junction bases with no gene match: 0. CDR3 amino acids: CASSWTSGNIQYF. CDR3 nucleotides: TGTGCCAGCAGCTGGACTAGCGGGAACATTCAGTACTTC.

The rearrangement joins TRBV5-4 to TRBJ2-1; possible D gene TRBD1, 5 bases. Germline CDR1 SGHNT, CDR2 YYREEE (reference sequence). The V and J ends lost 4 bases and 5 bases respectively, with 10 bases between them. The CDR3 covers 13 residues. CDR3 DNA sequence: TGTGCCAGCAGCATTGACAGTAACAATGAGCAGTTCTTC. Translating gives CASSIDSNNEQFF.

CDR3 DNA sequence: TGTGCCAGCACCGAGGGTCACTCGGTCGAGCAGTACTTC. This gives the protein CASTEGHSVEQYF. V is TRBV12-3 or TRBV12-4 and J is TRBJ2-7; weak D call: TRBD2 (5 bases). Trimming left V 7 bases short and J 6 bases short, with 16 bases between. The CDR3 extends over 13 amino acids.

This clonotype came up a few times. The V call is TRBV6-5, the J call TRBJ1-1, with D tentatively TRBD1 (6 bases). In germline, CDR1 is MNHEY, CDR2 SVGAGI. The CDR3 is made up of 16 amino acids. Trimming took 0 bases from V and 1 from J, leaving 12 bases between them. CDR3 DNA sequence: TGTGCCAGCAGTTACTCGAAAGGGGGGAGGAACACTGAAGCTTTCTTT. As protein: CASSYSKGGRNTEAFF.

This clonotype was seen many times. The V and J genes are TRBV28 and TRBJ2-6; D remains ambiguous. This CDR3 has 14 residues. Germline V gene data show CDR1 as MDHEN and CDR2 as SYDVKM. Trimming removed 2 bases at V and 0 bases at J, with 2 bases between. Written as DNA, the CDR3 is TGTGCCAGCAGTTTACGCTCTGGGGCCAACGTCCTGACTTTC. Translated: CASSLRSGANVLTF.

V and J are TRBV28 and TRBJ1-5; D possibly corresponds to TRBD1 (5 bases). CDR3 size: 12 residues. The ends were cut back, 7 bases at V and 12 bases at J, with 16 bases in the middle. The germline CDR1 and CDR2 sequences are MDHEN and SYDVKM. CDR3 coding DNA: TGTGCCAGCAATCCTCACGGGGGACTCCAGCATTTT. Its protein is CASNPHGGLQHF. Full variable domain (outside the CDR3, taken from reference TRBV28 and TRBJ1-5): DVKVTQSSRYLVKRTGEKVFLECVQDMDHENMFWYRQDPGLGLRLIYFSYDVKMKEKGDIPEGYSVSREKKERFSLILESASTNQTSMYLCASNPHGGLQHFGDGTRLSIL.

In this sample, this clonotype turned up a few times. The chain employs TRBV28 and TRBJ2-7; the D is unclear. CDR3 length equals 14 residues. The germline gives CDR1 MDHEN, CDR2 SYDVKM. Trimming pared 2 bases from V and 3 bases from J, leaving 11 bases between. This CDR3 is CASSLIRNNYEQYF. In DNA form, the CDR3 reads TGTGCCAGCAGTTTAATAAGGAATAACTACGAGCAGTACTTC.

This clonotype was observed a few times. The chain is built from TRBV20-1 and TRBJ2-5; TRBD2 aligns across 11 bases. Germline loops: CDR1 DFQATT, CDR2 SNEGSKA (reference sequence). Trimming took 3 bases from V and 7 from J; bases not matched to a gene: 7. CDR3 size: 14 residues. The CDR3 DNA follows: TGCAGTGCTAGCTTAGCGGGAGGGCGGGCGACCCAGTACTTC. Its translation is CSASLAGGRATQYF.

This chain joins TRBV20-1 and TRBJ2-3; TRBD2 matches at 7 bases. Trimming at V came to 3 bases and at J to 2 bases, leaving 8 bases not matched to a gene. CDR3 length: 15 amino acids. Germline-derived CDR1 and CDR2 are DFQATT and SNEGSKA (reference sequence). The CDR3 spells CSASYAGVITDTQYF. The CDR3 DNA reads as TGCAGTGCTAGTTATGCGGGAGTTATCACAGATACGCAGTATTTT.

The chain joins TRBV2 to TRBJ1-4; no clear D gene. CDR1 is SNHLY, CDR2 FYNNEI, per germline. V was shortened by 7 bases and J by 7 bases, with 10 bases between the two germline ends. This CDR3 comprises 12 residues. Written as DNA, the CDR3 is TGTGCCAGCATTCTCATTGGTGAAAAACTGTTTTTT. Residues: CASILIGEKLFF. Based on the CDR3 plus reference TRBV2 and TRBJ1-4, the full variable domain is EPEVTQTPSHQVTQMGQEVILRCVPISNHLYFYWYRQILGQKVEFLVSFYNNEISEKSEIFDDQFSVERPDGSNFTLKIRSTKLEDSAMYFCASILIGEKLFFGSGTQLSVL.

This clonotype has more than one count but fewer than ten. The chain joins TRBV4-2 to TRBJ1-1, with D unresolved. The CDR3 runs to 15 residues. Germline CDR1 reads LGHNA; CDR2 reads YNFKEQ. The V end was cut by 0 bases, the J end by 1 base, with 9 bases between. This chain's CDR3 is CASSQEVSQNTEAFF. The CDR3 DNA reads TGTGCCAGCAGCCAAGAAGTTTCCCAGAACACTGAAGCTTTCTTT.

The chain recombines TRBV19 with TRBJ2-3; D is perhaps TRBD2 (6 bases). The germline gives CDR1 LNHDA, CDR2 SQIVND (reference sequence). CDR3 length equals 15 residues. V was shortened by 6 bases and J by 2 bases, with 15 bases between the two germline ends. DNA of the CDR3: TGTGCCAGTAGAGCCGGGACTGGATTCACAGATACGCAGTATTTT. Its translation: CASRAGTGFTDTQYF.

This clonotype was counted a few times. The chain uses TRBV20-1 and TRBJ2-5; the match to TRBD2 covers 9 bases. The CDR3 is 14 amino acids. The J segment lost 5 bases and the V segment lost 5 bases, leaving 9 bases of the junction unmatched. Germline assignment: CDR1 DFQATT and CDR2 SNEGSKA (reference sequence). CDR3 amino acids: CSALLAGVVETQYF. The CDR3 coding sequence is TGCAGTGCTCTACTAGCGGGTGTAGTGGAGACCCAGTACTTC.

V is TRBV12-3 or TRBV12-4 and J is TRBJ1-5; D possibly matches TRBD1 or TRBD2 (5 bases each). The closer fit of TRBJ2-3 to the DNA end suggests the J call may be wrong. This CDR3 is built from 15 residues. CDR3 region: CASSFGAGSNQPQYF. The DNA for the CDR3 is TGTGCCAGCAGTTTTGGGGCGGGCAGCAATCAGCCCCAGTATTTT.

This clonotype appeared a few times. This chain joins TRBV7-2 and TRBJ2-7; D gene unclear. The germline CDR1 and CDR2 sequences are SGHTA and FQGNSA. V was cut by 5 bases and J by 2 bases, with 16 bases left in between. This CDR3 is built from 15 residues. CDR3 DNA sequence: TGTGCCAGCAGCCCATACCCAACTGGGACCTACGAGCAGTACTTC. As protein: CASSPYPTGTYEQYF.